This TCR beta chain was sequenced for a study of blood T cell repertoires in COVID-19. Study-wide background: Nucleic acid was either cDNA or gDNA, and it came from T cells, B-cell-depleted T cells, or PBMCs.

This clone was detected a few times. The assay was immunoSEQ multiplex PCR, and TCRdb's table has in-frame clones only and misses some. The sample lists roughly 290,000 clones, around four fifths occurring once. This clonotype originated in a woman aged 50 to 60 with active or convalescent COVID-19. The sample taken for sequencing was peripheral blood.

The CDR3 coding sequence is TGTGCCAGCAGCAAAACAGGGGCGGGATGTGGCTACACCTTC. Protein sequence: CASSKTGAGCGYTF. J is TRBJ1-2 and V is TRBV21-1; the table's D call, TRBD1, has no DNA check behind it. TRBV21-1 is noted as a pseudogene. This CDR3 spans 14 amino acids.